Listed here are 22 T cell receptor beta chains from one sample, sequenced in a study of OX40 agonist ivuxolimab in advanced cancers. Clones were read by immunoSEQ multiplex PCR, and TCRdb kept only the in-frame ones, dropping some. The sample yields tens of thousands of clones, roughly 80% seen once. This specimen consisted of CD4+ or CD8+ T cells sorted from blood, obtained in a trial of the OX40 agonist ivuxolimab. These receptors all stem from an adult with an advanced solid tumor such as melanoma, head and neck, liver or kidney cancer.

The chain joins TRBV6-5 to TRBJ2-2; 7 bases map to TRBD1. J gave up 1 base and V 0 bases, and 2 bases lay outside the gene matches. The germline CDR1 and CDR2 sequences are MNHEY and SVGAGI. The CDR3 sequence is 16 residues long. CDR3 nucleotides: TGTGCCAGCAGTTACTCGGACAGGCTGAACACCGGGGAGCTGTTTTTT. Its protein is CASSYSDRLNTGELFF.

This rearrangement joins TRBV5-6 to TRBJ1-3; D is uncertain. The length of the CDR3 is 12 residues. Looked up from germline, CDR1 is SGHDT and CDR2 is YYEEEE. Trimming took 2 bases from V and 4 from J, leaving 4 bases between them. The CDR3 DNA reads TGTGCCAGCAGCTTCCCAGGAAACACCATATATTTT. Translating gives CASSFPGNTIYF.

V is TRBV2 and J is TRBJ1-1, with 9 bases that match TRBD1. Germline trimming cut 8 bases from V and 2 bases from J; bases unmatched to any gene: 3. The CDR3 has 13 residues. CDR1 and CDR2 (germline): SNHLY, FYNNEI. The CDR3 spells CASGQGINTEAFF. DNA for the CDR3: TGTGCCAGCGGACAGGGGATTAACACTGAAGCTTTCTTT.

The chain joins TRBV25-1 to TRBJ2-6, with 9 bases fitting TRBD1. CDR3 length: 18 amino acids. Germline CDR1 MGHDK, CDR2 SYGVNS. J gave up 2 bases and V 3 bases, and 8 bases lay outside the gene matches. The DNA of the CDR3 is TGTGCCAGCAGTGAGGCAGGGACAGGGATAACTGGGGCCAACGTCCTGACTTTC. This sequence encodes CASSEAGTGITGANVLTF.

The chain joins TRBV2 to TRBJ2-7; D remains ambiguous. The CDR3 is 14 residues long. Germline values: CDR1 SNHLY, CDR2 FYNNEI. The ends were cut back, 4 bases at V and 2 bases at J, with 12 bases in the middle. The CDR3: CASSAYAATYEQYF. CDR3 in DNA: TGTGCCAGCAGTGCCTATGCGGCCACCTACGAGCAGTACTTC.

V and J are TRBV7-9 and TRBJ2-7; possible D gene TRBD2, 6 bases. V gave up 5 bases and J gave up 2 bases, with 13 bases separating them. The CDR3 extends over 14 amino acids. The germline V gene has CDR1 SEHNR and CDR2 FQNEAQ (reference sequence). CDR3 amino acids: CASSPRTNAYEQYF. CDR3 bases: TGTGCCAGCAGCCCCAGGACTAACGCCTACGAGCAGTACTTC.

This chain links TRBV27 with TRBJ2-1, with D maybe TRBD2 (6 bases). Looked up from germline, CDR1 is MNHEY and CDR2 is SMNVEV (reference sequence). This CDR3 region has 13 residues. Trimming took off 6 bases at V and 4 bases at J, with 10 bases between the two ends. The CDR3 region is CASRDYNYNEQFF. DNA for the CDR3: TGTGCCAGCAGGGACTACAATTACAATGAGCAGTTCTTC.

The chain recombines TRBV5-1 with TRBJ2-7; 7 bases are a match to TRBD1. From germline, CDR1 is SGHRS and CDR2 YFSETQ. With V trimmed by 5 bases and J by 2 bases, 10 bases remained unmatched. The CDR3 loop spans 15 amino acids. The CDR3 protein is CASRKDRVGPYEQYF. CDR3 bases: TGCGCCAGCAGGAAAGACAGGGTCGGTCCCTACGAGCAGTACTTC. The full variable domain, its missing parts supplied by reference TRBV5-1 and TRBJ2-7, is KAGVTQTPRYLIKTRGQQVTLSCSPISGHRSVSWYQQTPGQGLQFLFEYFSETQRNKGNFPGRFSGRQFSNSRSEMNVSTLELGDSALYLCASRKDRVGPYEQYFGPGTRLTVT.

This clone was counted once. CDR3 in DNA: TGTGCCAGCAGCCATGCAACGGGACTAGCGGTCAAAGAGCAGTTCTTC. This sequence encodes CASSHATGLAVKEQFF. The chain joins TRBV4-2 to TRBJ2-1; TRBD2 matches 11 bases. Germline V gives CDR1 LGHNA, CDR2 YNFKEQ. Trimming removed 3 bases from V and 10 bases from J; junction bases left unmatched: 11. The CDR3 loop spans 16 amino acids.

The V and J genes are TRBV29-1 and TRBJ2-5; D is ambiguous. This CDR3 comprises 10 residues. The ends were cut back, 4 bases at V and 3 bases at J, with 3 bases in the middle. Germline CDR1 and CDR2: SQVTM and ANQGSEA. The CDR3 bases are TGCAGCGTTGGAGAAGAGACCCAGTACTTC. Its protein is CSVGEETQYF. Based on the CDR3 plus reference TRBV29-1 and TRBJ2-5, the full variable domain is SAVISQKPSRDICQRGTSLTIQCQVDSQVTMMFWYRQQPGQSLTLIATANQGSEATYESGFVIDKFPISRPNLTFSTLTVSNMSPEDSSIYLCSVGEETQYFGPGTRLLVL.

The chain combines TRBV6-5 with TRBJ2-7; D is ambiguous. This CDR3 comprises 12 residues. Germline loops: CDR1 MNHEY, CDR2 SVGAGI. V was pared by 6 bases and J by 3 bases, with 9 bases between. CDR3 sequence (DNA): TGTGCCAGCAGCCACTTGGGCTACGAGCAGTACTTC. It is translated as CASSHLGYEQYF.

The V and J genes are TRBV7-8 and TRBJ1-6, with D possibly being TRBD1 (5 bases). Per germline, CDR1 SGHVS and CDR2 FQNEAQ. Trimming cost V 4 bases and J 10 bases, with 17 bases left between them. The CDR3 is made up of 15 amino acids. The CDR3 DNA reads TGTGCCAGCAGCTCAGGGAATCCTGGCGGGTCACCCCTCCACTTT. Translation: CASSSGNPGGSPLHF.

This clone was picked up a small number of times. The V gene is TRBV2, the J gene TRBJ1-2, with D hard to call. Looked up from germline, CDR1 is SNHLY and CDR2 is FYNNEI. V was clipped by 7 bases and J by 2 bases, with 14 bases between them. There are 14 residues in the CDR3. This chain's CDR3 is CASIPGRANYGYTF. The CDR3 region has the DNA TGTGCCAGCATCCCGGGTAGGGCGAACTATGGCTACACCTTC.

The chain couples TRBV6-1 to TRBJ2-7; 7 bases align to TRBD1. The CDR3 has 16 residues. After removal of 4 bases from V and 3 bases from J, the junction contained 12 bases not matched to a gene. Germline loops: CDR1 MNHNS, CDR2 SASEGT. The DNA of the CDR3 is TGTGCCAGCAGTGGAGACAGGGTGGGGCACCGCTACGAGCAGTACTTC. Translating it yields CASSGDRVGHRYEQYF.

Here the CDR3 DNA reads TGTGCCAGTGGGCCCGGGGTTCCGGGATTGGGGGAGCTGTTTTTT. This encodes CASGPGVPGLGELFF. This chain uses TRBV6-5 with TRBJ2-2; a possible D gene is TRBD2 (5 bases). V shed 9 bases and J shed 8 bases, with 22 bases lying between them. CDR3 length equals 15 residues. The germline gives CDR1 MNHEY, CDR2 SVGAGI.

V is TRBV5-5 and J is TRBJ2-1; D remains unclear. Germline V CDR1 and CDR2: SGHKS, YYEKEE (reference sequence). The CDR3 has 11 residues. V was pared by 3 bases and J by 10 bases, with 8 bases between. The chain's CDR3 is CASSSGPEQFF. In DNA form, the CDR3 reads TGTGCCAGCAGCTCCGGCCCGGAGCAGTTCTTC.

The chain combines TRBV28 with TRBJ2-2, with D unclear. CDR1 is MDHEN and CDR2 is SYDVKM in the germline V gene. The CDR3 runs to 12 residues. The V end was cut by 3 bases, the J end by 7 bases, with 6 bases between. This chain's CDR3 is CASSLMGGELFF. DNA for the CDR3: TGTGCCAGCAGTTTGATGGGCGGGGAGCTGTTTTTT.

This clone was observed a single time. The chain has TRBV10-2 and TRBJ2-3; D gene unclear. Germline lookup yields CDR1 WSHSY and CDR2 SAAADI. The CDR3 has 13 amino acids. With 4 bases removed from V and 6 bases from J, the gap between germline ends came to 11 bases. CDR3 in amino acids: CASSARAPDTQYF. The CDR3 DNA reads as TGCGCCAGCAGTGCAAGGGCACCCGATACGCAGTATTTT.

This clone was recorded once. The chain uses TRBV2 and TRBJ1-6, with a possible D match to TRBD1 (5 bases). Trimming took 5 bases from V and 2 from J, leaving 10 bases between them. From germline, CDR1 is SNHLY and CDR2 FYNNEI. The CDR3 is made up of 15 amino acids. CDR3 in DNA: TGTGCCAGCAGTACTCAGGGTCCCTATAATTCACCCCTCCACTTT. Translated, it gives CASSTQGPYNSPLHF.

V usage is TRBV5-1 and J usage is TRBJ2-4, with TRBD2 identical over 8 bases. Trimming cost V 1 base and J 8 bases; bases outside gene matches: 5. Germline loops: CDR1 SGHRS, CDR2 YFSETQ. The CDR3 is 14 residues long. CDR3 in amino acids: CASSLLTSGDIQYF. The CDR3 nucleotides are TGCGCCAGCAGCTTGTTAACTAGCGGAGACATTCAGTACTTC. Variable domain in full (rest from reference TRBV5-1 and TRBJ2-4): KAGVTQTPRYLIKTRGQQVTLSCSPISGHRSVSWYQQTPGQGLQFLFEYFSETQRNKGNFPGRFSGRQFSNSRSEMNVSTLELGDSALYLCASSLLTSGDIQYFGAGTRLSVL.

The rearrangement links TRBV5-1 to TRBJ1-1; D is perhaps TRBD1 (6 bases). V shed 3 bases and J shed 5 bases, with 11 bases lying between them. The CDR3 length is 13 residues. Per the germline V gene, CDR1 is SGHRS and CDR2 is YFSETQ. Here the CDR3 reads CASSSQGETEAFF. In DNA form, the CDR3 reads TGCGCCAGCAGCTCACAGGGAGAGACTGAAGCTTTCTTT.

The rearrangement uses TRBV6-5 and TRBJ1-6; perhaps TRBD1 as D (5 bases). This CDR3 is built from 11 residues. Germline CDR1 is MNHEY and CDR2 is SVGAGI. V was trimmed by 10 bases and J by 14 bases, leaving 15 bases between them. The CDR3 bases are TGTGCCACCTCGGACACCCAAGCCCTCCACTTT. Protein product: CATSDTQALHF.